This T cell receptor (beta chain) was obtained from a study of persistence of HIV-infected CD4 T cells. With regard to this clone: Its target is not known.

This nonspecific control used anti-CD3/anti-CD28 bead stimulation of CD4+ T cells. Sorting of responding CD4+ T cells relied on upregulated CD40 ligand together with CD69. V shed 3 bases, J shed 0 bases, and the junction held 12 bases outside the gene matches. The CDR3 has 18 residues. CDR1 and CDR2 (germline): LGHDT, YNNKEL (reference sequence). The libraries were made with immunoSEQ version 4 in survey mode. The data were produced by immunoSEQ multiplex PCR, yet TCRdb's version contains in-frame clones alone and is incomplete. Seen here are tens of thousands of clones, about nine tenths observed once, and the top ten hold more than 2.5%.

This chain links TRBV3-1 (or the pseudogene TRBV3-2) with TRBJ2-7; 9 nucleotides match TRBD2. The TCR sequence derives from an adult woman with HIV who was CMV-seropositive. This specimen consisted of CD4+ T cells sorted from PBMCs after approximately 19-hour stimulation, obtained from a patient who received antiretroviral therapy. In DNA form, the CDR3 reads TGTGCCAGCAGCCAGGCGGCCGCTAGCGGGACTTACTCCTACGAGCAGTACTTC. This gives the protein CASSQAAASGTYSYEQYF.